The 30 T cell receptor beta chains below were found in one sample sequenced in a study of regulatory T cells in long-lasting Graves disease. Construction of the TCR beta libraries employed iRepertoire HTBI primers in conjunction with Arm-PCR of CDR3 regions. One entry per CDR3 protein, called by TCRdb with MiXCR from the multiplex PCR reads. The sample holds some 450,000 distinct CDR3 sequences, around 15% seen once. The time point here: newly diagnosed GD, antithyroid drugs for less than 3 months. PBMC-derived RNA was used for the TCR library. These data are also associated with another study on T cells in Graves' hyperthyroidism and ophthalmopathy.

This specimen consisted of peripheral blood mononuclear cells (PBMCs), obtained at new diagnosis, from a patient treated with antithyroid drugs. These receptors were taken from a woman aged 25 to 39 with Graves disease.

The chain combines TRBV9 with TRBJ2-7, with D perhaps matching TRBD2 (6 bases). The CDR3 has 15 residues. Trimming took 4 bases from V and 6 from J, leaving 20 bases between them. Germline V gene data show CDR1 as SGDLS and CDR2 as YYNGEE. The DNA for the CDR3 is TGTGCCAGCAGCCCCCGTAAGGGACTTTTTGGCGAGCAGTACTTC. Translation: CASSPRKGLFGEQYF.

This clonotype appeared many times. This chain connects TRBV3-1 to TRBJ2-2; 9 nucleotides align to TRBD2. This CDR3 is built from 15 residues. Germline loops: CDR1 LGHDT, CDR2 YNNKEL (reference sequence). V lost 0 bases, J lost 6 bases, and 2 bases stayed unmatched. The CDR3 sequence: CASSQEGLAPGELFF. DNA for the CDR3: TGTGCCAGCAGCCAAGAGGGACTAGCTCCCGGGGAGCTGTTTTTT.

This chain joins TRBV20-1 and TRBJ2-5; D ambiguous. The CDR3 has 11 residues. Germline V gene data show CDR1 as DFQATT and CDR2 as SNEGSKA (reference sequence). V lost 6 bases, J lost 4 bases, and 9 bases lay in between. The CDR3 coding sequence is TGCAGTGCCGCGATTAGAGAGACCCAGTACTTC. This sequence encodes CSAAIRETQYF.

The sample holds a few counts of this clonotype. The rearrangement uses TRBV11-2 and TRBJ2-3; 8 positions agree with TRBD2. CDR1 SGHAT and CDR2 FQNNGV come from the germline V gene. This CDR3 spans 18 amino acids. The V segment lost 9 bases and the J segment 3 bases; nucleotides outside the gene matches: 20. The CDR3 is CASSIRLIEREFTDTQYF. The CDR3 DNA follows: TGTGCCAGTAGTATTCGATTAATCGAGCGGGAGTTTACAGATACGCAGTATTTT.

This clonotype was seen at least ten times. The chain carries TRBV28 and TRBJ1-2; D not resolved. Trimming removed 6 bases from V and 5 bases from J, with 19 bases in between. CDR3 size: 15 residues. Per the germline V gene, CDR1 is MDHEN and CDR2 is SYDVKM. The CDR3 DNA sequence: TGTGCCAGCAGGCCTACCGTCGAGAGGCCTTATGGCTACACCTTC. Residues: CASRPTVERPYGYTF.

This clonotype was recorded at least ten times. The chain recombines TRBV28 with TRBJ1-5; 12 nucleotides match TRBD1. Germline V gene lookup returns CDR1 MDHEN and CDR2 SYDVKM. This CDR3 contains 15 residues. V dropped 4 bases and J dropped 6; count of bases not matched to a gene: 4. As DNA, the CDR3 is TGTGCCAGCAGTTCGGGACAGGGGGCCGCTCAGCCCCAGCATTTT. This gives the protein CASSSGQGAAQPQHF.

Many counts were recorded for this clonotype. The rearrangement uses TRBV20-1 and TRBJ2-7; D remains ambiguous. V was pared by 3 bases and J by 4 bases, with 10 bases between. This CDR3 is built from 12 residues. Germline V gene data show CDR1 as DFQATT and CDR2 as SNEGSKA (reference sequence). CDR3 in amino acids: CSASFRAYEQYF. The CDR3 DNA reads TGCAGTGCTAGTTTCCGGGCGTACGAGCAGTACTTC.

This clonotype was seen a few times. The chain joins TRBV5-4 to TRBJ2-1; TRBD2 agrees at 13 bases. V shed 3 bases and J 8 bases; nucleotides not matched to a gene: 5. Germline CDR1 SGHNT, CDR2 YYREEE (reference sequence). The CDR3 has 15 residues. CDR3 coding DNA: TGTGCCAGCAGCTCACTAGCGGGAGGGTTTGATGAGCAGTTCTTC. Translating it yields CASSSLAGGFDEQFF.

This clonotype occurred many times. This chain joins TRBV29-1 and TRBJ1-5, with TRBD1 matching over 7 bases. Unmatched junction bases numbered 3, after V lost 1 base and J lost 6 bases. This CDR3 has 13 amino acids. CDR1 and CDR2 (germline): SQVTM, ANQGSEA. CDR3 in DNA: TGCAGCGTTGAAGGGGCAGGGGGTCAGCCCCAGCATTTT. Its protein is CSVEGAGGQPQHF.

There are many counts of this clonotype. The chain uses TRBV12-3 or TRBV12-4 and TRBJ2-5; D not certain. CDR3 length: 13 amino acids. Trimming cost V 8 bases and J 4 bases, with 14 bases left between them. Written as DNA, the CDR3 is TGTGCCAGCGGCCTAGTGGATACAGAGACCCAGTACTTC. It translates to CASGLVDTETQYF.

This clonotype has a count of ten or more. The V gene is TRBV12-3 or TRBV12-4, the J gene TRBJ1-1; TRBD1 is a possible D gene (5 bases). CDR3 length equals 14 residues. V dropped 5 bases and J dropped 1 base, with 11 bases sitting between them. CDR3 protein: CASSIGAGNTEAFF. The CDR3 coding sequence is TGTGCCAGCAGTATAGGGGCGGGGAACACTGAAGCTTTCTTT.

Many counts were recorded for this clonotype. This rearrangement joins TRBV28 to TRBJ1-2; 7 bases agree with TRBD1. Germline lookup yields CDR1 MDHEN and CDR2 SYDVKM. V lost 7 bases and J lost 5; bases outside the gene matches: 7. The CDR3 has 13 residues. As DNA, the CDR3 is TGTGCCAGCAATCCCGGGACAGCTTATGGCTACACCTTC. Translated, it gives CASNPGTAYGYTF.

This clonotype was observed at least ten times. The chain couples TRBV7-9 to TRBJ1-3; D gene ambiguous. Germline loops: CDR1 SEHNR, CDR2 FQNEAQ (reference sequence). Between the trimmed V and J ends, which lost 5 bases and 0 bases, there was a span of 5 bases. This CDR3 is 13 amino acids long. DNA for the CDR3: TGTGCCAGCAGCCTAAGCTCTGGAAACACCATATATTTT. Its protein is CASSLSSGNTIYF.

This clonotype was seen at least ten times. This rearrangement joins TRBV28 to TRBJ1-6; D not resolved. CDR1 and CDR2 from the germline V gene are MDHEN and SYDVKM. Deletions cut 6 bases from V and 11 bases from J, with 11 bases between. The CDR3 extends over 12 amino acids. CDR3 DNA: TGTGCCAGCAGGCTGACCGGGCCACCCCTCCACTTT. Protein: CASRLTGPPLHF.

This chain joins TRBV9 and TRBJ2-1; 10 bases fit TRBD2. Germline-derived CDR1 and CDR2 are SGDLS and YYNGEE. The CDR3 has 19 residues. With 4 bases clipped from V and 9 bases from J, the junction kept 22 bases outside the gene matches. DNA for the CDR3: TGTGCCAGCAGCCCCAAAGCGAGGAGGTCTAGCGGGGGTCGGAGTGAGCAGTTCTTC. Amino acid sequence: CASSPKARRSSGGRSEQFF.

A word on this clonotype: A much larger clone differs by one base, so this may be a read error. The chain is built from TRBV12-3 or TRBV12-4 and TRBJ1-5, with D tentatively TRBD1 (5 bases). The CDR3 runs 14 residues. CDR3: CASSLGVGNQPRHF. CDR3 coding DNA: TGTGCCAGCAGCTTAGGGGTAGGCAATCAGCCCCGGCATTTT.

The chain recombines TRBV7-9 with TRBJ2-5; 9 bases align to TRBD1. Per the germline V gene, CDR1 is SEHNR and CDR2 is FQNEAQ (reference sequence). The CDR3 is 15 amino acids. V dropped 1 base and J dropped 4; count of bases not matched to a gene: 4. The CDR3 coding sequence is TGTGCCAGCAGCTTAGGCGGGACAGGGCTAGAGACCCAGTACTTC. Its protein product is CASSLGGTGLETQYF.

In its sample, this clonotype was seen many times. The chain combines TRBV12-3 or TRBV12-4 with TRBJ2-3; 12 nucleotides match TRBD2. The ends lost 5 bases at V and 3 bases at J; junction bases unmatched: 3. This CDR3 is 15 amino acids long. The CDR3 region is CASSRTSGDTDTQYF. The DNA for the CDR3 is TGTGCCAGCAGTCGGACTAGCGGGGATACAGATACGCAGTATTTT.

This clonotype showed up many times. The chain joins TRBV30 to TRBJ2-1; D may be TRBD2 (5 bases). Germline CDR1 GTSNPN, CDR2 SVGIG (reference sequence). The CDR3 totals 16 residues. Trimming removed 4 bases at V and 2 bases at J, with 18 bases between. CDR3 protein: CAWTSPAGWTYNEQFF. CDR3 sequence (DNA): TGTGCCTGGACTAGCCCCGCCGGGTGGACCTACAATGAGCAGTTCTTC.

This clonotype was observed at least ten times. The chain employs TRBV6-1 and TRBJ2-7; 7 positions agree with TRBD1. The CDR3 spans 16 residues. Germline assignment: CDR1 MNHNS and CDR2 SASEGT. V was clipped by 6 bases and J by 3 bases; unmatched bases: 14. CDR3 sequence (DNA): TGTGCCAGCAGACCACCTCTGTGGGACAGCTACTACGAGCAGTACTTC. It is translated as CASRPPLWDSYYEQYF.

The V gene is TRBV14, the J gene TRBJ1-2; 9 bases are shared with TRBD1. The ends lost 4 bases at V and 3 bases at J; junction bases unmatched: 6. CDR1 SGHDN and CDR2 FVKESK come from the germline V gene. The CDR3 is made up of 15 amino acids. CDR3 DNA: TGTGCCAGCAGCCGCCGGACAGGGGAGCACTATGGCTACACCTTC. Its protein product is CASSRRTGEHYGYTF. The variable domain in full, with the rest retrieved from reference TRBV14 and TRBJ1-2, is EAGVTQFPSHSVIEKGQTVTLRCDPISGHDNLYWYRRVMGKEIKFLLHFVKESKQDESGMPNNRFLAERTGGTYSTLKVQPAELEDSGVYFCASSRRTGEHYGYTFGSGTRLTVV.

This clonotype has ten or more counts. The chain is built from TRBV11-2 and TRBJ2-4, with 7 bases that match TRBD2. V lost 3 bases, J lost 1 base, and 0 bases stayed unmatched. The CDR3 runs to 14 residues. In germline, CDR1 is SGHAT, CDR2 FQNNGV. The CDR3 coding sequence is TGTGCCAGCAGCTTCGGGGGGGCCAAAAACATTCAGTACTTC. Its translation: CASSFGGAKNIQYF.

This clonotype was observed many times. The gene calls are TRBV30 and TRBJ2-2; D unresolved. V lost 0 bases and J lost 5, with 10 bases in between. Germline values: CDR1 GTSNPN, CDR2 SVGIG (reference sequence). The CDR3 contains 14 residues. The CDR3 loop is CAWSVMGGTGELFF. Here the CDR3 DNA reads TGTGCCTGGAGTGTAATGGGTGGGACCGGGGAGCTGTTTTTT.

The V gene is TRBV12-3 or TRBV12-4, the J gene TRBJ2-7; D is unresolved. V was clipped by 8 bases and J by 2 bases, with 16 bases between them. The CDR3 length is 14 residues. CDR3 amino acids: CASARSLRTYEQYF. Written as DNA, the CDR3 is TGTGCCAGCGCCAGGTCCCTTCGAACCTACGAGCAGTACTTC.

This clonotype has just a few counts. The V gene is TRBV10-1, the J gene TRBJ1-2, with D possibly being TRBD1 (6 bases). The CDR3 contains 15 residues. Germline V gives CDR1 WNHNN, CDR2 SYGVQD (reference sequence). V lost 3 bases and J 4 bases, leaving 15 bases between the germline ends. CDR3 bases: TGCGCCAGCAGTGAATTTCGGGGGGCGATCTATGGCTACACCTTC. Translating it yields CASSEFRGAIYGYTF.

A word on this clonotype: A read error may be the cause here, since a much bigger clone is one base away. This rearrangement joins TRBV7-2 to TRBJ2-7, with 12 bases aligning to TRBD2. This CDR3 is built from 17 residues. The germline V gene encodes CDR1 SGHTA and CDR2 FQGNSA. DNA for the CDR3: TGTGCCAGCAGCCAGGGACTAGCGGGCGGTGGACAATCCGAGCGGTACTTC. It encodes CASSQGLAGGGQSERYF.

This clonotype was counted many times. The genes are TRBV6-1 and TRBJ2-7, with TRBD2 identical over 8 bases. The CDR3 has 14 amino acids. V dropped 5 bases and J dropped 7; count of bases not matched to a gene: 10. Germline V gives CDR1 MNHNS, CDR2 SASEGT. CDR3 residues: CASSHDRPGGEQYF. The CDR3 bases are TGTGCCAGCAGTCACGACAGGCCGGGGGGGGAGCAGTACTTC.

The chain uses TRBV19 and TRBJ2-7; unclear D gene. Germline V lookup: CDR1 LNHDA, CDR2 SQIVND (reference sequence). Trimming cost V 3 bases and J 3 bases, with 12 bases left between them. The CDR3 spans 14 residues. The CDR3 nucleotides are TGTGCCAGTAGTATCACTCCGGCAAGCTACGAGCAGTACTTC. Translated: CASSITPASYEQYF. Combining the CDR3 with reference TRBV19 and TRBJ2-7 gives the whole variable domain DGGITQSPKYLFRKEGQNVTLSCEQNLNHDAMYWYRQDPGQGLRLIYYSQIVNDFQKGDIAEGYSVSREKKESFPLTVTSAQKNPTAFYLCASSITPASYEQYFGPGTRLTVT.

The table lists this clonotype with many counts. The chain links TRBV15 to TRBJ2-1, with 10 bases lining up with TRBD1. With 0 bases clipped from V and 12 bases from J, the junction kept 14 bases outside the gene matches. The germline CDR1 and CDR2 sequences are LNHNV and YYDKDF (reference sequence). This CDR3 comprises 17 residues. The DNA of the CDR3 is TGTGCCACCAGCAGAGATTTATGGGACAGGGGTCGGAATTGGCAGTTCTTC. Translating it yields CATSRDLWDRGRNWQFF.

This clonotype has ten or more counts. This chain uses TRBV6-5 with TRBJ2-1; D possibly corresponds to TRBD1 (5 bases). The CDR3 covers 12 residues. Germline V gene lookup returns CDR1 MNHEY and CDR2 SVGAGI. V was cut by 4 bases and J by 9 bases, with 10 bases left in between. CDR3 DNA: TGTGCCAGCAGTTGGACAAGCATTGAGCAGTTCTTC. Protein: CASSWTSIEQFF.